One sample yielded the 28 T cell receptor beta chains listed below, sequenced in a study of blood T cell repertoires in COVID-19. Sequencing used immunoSEQ multiplex PCR; TCRdb keeps in-frame clones, though not all of them. The sample shows hundreds of thousands of clones, about 85% of them seen only once. Sequenced material: peripheral blood. The receptors were sampled from a woman younger than 35 who had recovered from COVID-19.

The chain carries TRBV11-2 and TRBJ2-1; possible D gene TRBD2, 6 bases. With 10 bases removed from V and 4 bases from J, the gap between germline ends came to 8 bases. The CDR3 spans 11 residues. Germline CDR1 is SGHAT and CDR2 is FQNNGV. The CDR3 DNA reads as TGTGCCACCGGGAGTTACAATGAGCAGTTCTTC. It encodes CATGSYNEQFF.

This clone was observed once. V gene TRBV3-1 (or the pseudogene TRBV3-2) combines with J gene TRBJ2-7, with 10 bases aligning to TRBD2. The CDR3 is made up of 15 amino acids. Germline values: CDR1 LGHDT, CDR2 YNNKEL (reference sequence). The V and J ends lost 4 bases and 1 base, in that order; junction bases with no gene match: 4. The CDR3 loop is CASSLLSGRSYEQYF. The CDR3 DNA follows: TGTGCCAGCAGCCTTCTTAGCGGGAGGTCCTACGAGCAGTACTTC.

Comment on this clone: This same CDR3 is encoded by further DNA sequences in the sample. The chain combines TRBV25-1 with TRBJ1-1; D is ambiguous. This CDR3 has 11 amino acids. Germline V gene data show CDR1 as MGHDK and CDR2 as SYGVNS. V lost 2 bases and J 7 bases, leaving 5 bases between the germline ends. CDR3 sequence: CASSETGEAFF. CDR3 coding DNA: TGTGCCAGCAGTGAAACGGGTGAAGCTTTCTTT.

The chain carries TRBV7-5 and TRBJ2-2; the listed D gene, TRBD2, was not tested against the DNA. TRBV7-5 is termed a pseudogene. The CDR3 extends over 16 amino acids. DNA for the CDR3: TGTGTCAGAAGCTCGGATTGGGAGGGGCCCACCGGGGAGCTGTTTTTT. Its protein product is CVRSSDWEGPTGELFF.

This chain links TRBV4-2 with TRBJ2-2; 7 bases match TRBD2. The trim removed 2 bases at V and 1 base at J, leaving 13 bases unmatched. CDR3 length equals 19 residues. The germline V gene encodes CDR1 LGHNA and CDR2 YNFKEQ. The CDR3 region is CASSQSAPRTSGNTGELFF. The CDR3 DNA follows: TGTGCCAGCAGCCAATCGGCCCCAAGGACTAGTGGGAACACCGGGGAGCTGTTTTTT.

This clone came up a few times. The rearrangement uses TRBV19 and TRBJ1-1; no clear D gene. The CDR3 has 13 residues. Trimming cost V 3 bases and J 2 bases, with 7 bases left between them. Germline lookup yields CDR1 LNHDA and CDR2 SQIVND (reference sequence). CDR3 region: CASSMARNTEAFF. The CDR3 DNA sequence: TGTGCCAGTAGTATGGCCAGAAACACTGAAGCTTTCTTT.

The chain has TRBV28 and TRBJ2-1, with 9 bases lining up with TRBD2. The V gene's germline CDR1 is MDHEN and CDR2 SYDVKM. CDR3 size: 12 residues. J was trimmed by 12 bases and V by 7 bases; bases with no gene match: 7. This CDR3 is CASTAGGRVQFF. The DNA for the CDR3 is TGTGCCAGCACCGCGGGAGGGAGGGTGCAGTTCTTC.

V is TRBV6-2 or TRBV6-3 and J is TRBJ2-7, with D possibly matching TRBD2 (6 bases). V lost 0 bases to trimming and J lost 6 bases, with 18 bases between them. CDR3 length: 16 residues. The germline V gene encodes CDR1 MNHEY and CDR2 SVGEGT. The CDR3 sequence is CASSYSIWGDQAEQYF. For the CDR3, the DNA is TGTGCCAGCAGTTACTCGATCTGGGGGGACCAAGCCGAGCAGTACTTC.

The chain recombines TRBV29-1 with TRBJ1-2, with D maybe TRBD1 (5 bases). Trimming cost V 6 bases and J 6 bases, with 11 bases left between them. Germline V gives CDR1 SQVTM, CDR2 ANQGSEA. The CDR3 extends over 11 amino acids. Here the CDR3 DNA reads TGCAGCGTGGGTTCGGGGGATGGCTACACCTTC. Protein: CSVGSGDGYTF. Full variable domain (outside the CDR3, taken from reference TRBV29-1 and TRBJ1-2): SAVISQKPSRDICQRGTSLTIQCQVDSQVTMMFWYRQQPGQSLTLIATANQGSEATYESGFVIDKFPISRPNLTFSTLTVSNMSPEDSSIYLCSVGSGDGYTFGSGTRLTVV.

This clone has only a few counts. The chain recombines TRBV25-1 with TRBJ1-1; D unclear. CDR3 size: 14 residues. Trimming shortened V by 5 bases and J by 5 bases, and 15 bases separated the two germline ends. Germline V lookup: CDR1 MGHDK, CDR2 SYGVNS. The CDR3 sequence is CASSFGPGRTEAFF. In DNA form, the CDR3 reads TGTGCCAGCAGTTTCGGGCCGGGGAGGACTGAAGCTTTCTTT.

The chain is built from TRBV7-3 and TRBJ2-5, with TRBD1 matching 9 bases. Germline CDR1 reads SGHTA; CDR2 reads FQGTGA. CDR3 length equals 14 residues. The V gene end was trimmed by 4 bases and the J gene end by 4 bases; junction bases not matched to a gene: 4. The CDR3 DNA reads TGTGCCAGCAGCTCGGGACAGGGAGGAGAGACCCAGTACTTC. Amino acids: CASSSGQGGETQYF.

This clone has more than one count but fewer than ten. The chain carries TRBV12-5 and TRBJ1-2; tentatively, D is TRBD1 (6 bases). The CDR3 spans 16 residues. The V gene's germline CDR1 is LGHNT and CDR2 FRNRAP. Trimming removed 6 bases at V and 0 bases at J, with 17 bases between. CDR3 region: CASGPGRGPPNYGYTF. The CDR3, as DNA: TGTGCTAGTGGCCCAGGGCGGGGGCCCCCTAACTATGGCTACACCTTC.

The chain joins TRBV4-3 to TRBJ1-1, with D unresolved. Per the germline V gene, CDR1 is LGHNA and CDR2 is YSLEER. The CDR3 totals 15 residues. V was cut by 0 bases and J by 1 base, with 9 bases left in between. CDR3 sequence (DNA): TGCGCCAGCAGCCAAGAAGTTGCGGGGAACACTGAAGCTTTCTTT. Its translation: CASSQEVAGNTEAFF.

The chain employs TRBV9 and TRBJ2-3; 7 nucleotides agree with TRBD1. The ends lost 3 bases at V and 0 bases at J; junction bases unmatched: 13. The CDR3 is made up of 18 amino acids. Germline V lookup: CDR1 SGDLS, CDR2 YYNGEE. In DNA form, the CDR3 reads TGTGCCAGCAGCGATACCGTTTGGGACAGTTCTAGCACAGATACGCAGTATTTT. This codes for CASSDTVWDSSSTDTQYF. Full variable domain (outside the CDR3, taken from reference TRBV9 and TRBJ2-3): DSGVTQTPKHLITATGQRVTLRCSPRSGDLSVYWYQQSLDQGLQFLIQYYNGEERAKGNILERFSAQQFPDLHSELNLSSLELGDSALYFCASSDTVWDSSSTDTQYFGPGTRLTVL.

This sequence joins TRBV6-5 and TRBJ2-1; D is perhaps TRBD1 (6 bases). V was clipped by 5 bases and J by 6 bases, with 17 bases between them. CDR1 is MNHEY, CDR2 SVGAGI, per germline. CDR3 length equals 15 residues. DNA of the CDR3: TGTGCCAGCAGTCCAGGGGTATTATCAGTCAATGAGCAGTTCTTC. Its protein product is CASSPGVLSVNEQFF.

This sequence joins TRBV6-1 and TRBJ1-2, with D hard to call. The V and J ends lost 1 base and 8 bases respectively, with 14 bases between them. Germline CDR1 is MNHNS and CDR2 is SASEGT. The CDR3 runs 14 residues. CDR3 sequence (DNA): TGTGCCAGCAGTGAAGGTACAACCCGGCGGGGCTACACCTTC. Its protein is CASSEGTTRRGYTF.

The chain carries TRBV30 and TRBJ1-2; unclear D gene. Germline V gene lookup returns CDR1 GTSNPN and CDR2 SVGIG (reference sequence). V gave up 4 bases and J gave up 8 bases, with 11 bases separating them. This CDR3 spans 11 amino acids. CDR3 protein: CAWTFSLGYTF. CDR3 bases: TGTGCCTGGACGTTCTCACTAGGCTACACCTTC.

The chain has TRBV5-4 and TRBJ2-3; the match to TRBD1 covers 7 bases. The CDR3 is 14 residues long. Germline V gene sequence: CDR1 SGHNT, CDR2 YYREEE (reference sequence). Germline trimming cut 3 bases from V and 4 bases from J; bases unmatched to any gene: 5. For the CDR3, the DNA is TGTGCCAGCAGCTCCACAGGGGCCCCAGATACGCAGTATTTT. It yields the protein CASSSTGAPDTQYF.

V is TRBV6-6 and J is TRBJ1-1; TRBD1 aligns across 7 bases. The V segment lost 6 bases and the J segment 6 bases; nucleotides outside the gene matches: 10. CDR1 and CDR2 from the germline V gene are MNHNY and SVGAGI (reference sequence). This CDR3 region has 14 residues. As DNA, the CDR3 is TGTGCCAGCAGGCAGACAGGGTGGGGCGCTGAAGCTTTCTTT. Translation: CASRQTGWGAEAFF.

The chain couples TRBV11-2 to TRBJ2-1; D is perhaps TRBD1 (6 bases). V was shortened by 6 bases and J by 0 bases, with 12 bases between the two germline ends. The CDR3 spans 15 residues. CDR1 SGHAT and CDR2 FQNNGV come from the germline V gene. CDR3 loop: CASSKEGDSYNEQFF. CDR3 bases: TGTGCCAGCAGTAAAGAGGGGGACTCCTACAATGAGCAGTTCTTC.

The V and J genes are TRBV7-9 and TRBJ2-4; weak D call: TRBD2 (6 bases). CDR3 size: 12 residues. V was cut by 5 bases and J by 12 bases, with 14 bases left in between. Germline CDR1 SEHNR, CDR2 FQNEAQ (reference sequence). The DNA of the CDR3 is TGTGCCAGCAGCCTTTCCGGGGGAACTCAGTACTTC. This encodes CASSLSGGTQYF.

This rearrangement joins TRBV6-1 to TRBJ1-2; perhaps TRBD1 as D (5 bases). Per germline, CDR1 MNHNS and CDR2 SASEGT. The germline V and J ends were trimmed by 2 bases and 4 bases, with 14 bases remaining between them. The CDR3 covers 15 residues. CDR3 in amino acids: CASSEFFQGGYGYTF. CDR3 nucleotides: TGTGCCAGCAGTGAATTCTTCCAGGGCGGCTATGGCTACACCTTC.

The chain combines TRBV20-1 with TRBJ1-2; 8 bases match TRBD1. Per the germline V gene, CDR1 is DFQATT and CDR2 is SNEGSKA (reference sequence). This CDR3 has 11 amino acids. The CDR3 spells CNLDRAYGYTF. CDR3 coding DNA: TGCAATTTGGACAGGGCCTATGGCTACACCTTC.

The J gene is TRBJ2-1, the V gene TRBV2; TRBD2 matches 7 bases. Unmatched junction bases numbered 11, after V lost 2 bases and J lost 7 bases. This CDR3 region has 16 residues. CDR1 SNHLY and CDR2 FYNNEI come from the germline V gene. As DNA, the CDR3 is TGTGCCAGCAGTGAATGGAATAGCGGGCTTGCAAATGAGCAGTTCTTC. It specifies CASSEWNSGLANEQFF.

The rearrangement uses TRBV14 and TRBJ1-4; 7 nucleotides match TRBD1. V lost 5 bases and J lost 7; bases outside the gene matches: 13. The CDR3 covers 16 residues. Germline V gene lookup returns CDR1 SGHDN and CDR2 FVKESK. Written as DNA, the CDR3 is TGTGCCAGCAGCATGCGTACAGGGGCCAGGGGTGAAAAACTGTTTTTT. It is translated as CASSMRTGARGEKLFF.

This chain connects TRBV6-6 to TRBJ2-7; D is perhaps TRBD1 (6 bases). The V gene's germline CDR1 is MNHNY and CDR2 SVGAGI (reference sequence). Trimming cost V 1 base and J 0 bases, with 10 bases left between them. The CDR3 runs to 15 residues. The CDR3 coding sequence is TGTGCCAGCAGTTACTTGCAGGGGAGCTCCTACGAGCAGTACTTC. Translating gives CASSYLQGSSYEQYF.

V is TRBV7-3 and J is TRBJ2-6, with D possibly TRBD2 on 5 matching bases. Deletions cut 5 bases from V and 3 bases from J, with 17 bases between. This CDR3 has 17 amino acids. The V gene's germline CDR1 is SGHTA and CDR2 FQGTGA. The CDR3 DNA reads as TGTGCCAGCAGCCCCCAAGTCCTAGCTGGTGGGGCCAACGTCCTGACTTTC. Translated, it gives CASSPQVLAGGANVLTF.

This chain links TRBV7-9 with TRBJ1-4; D unclear. CDR1 and CDR2 (germline): SEHNR, FQNEAQ (reference sequence). This CDR3 is 14 amino acids long. V was cut by 1 base and J by 6 bases, with 9 bases left in between. The DNA of the CDR3 is TGTGCCAGCAGCTTAGGGGCCCGCTATGAAAAACTGTTTTTT. This sequence encodes CASSLGARYEKLFF. The variable domain in full, with the rest retrieved from reference TRBV7-9 and TRBJ1-4, is DTGVSQNPRHKITKRGQNVTFRCDPISEHNRLYWYRQTLGQGPEFLTYFQNEAQLEKSRLLSDRFSAERPKGSFSTLEIQRTEQGDSAMYLCASSLGARYEKLFFGSGTQLSVL.